A single sample gave rise to the 8 T cell receptor beta chains below, sequenced in a study of cytomegalovirus exposure and HLA in healthy donors. The PCR employed 60 Vbeta primers together with 13 Jbeta primers. Data came from immunoSEQ multiplex PCR; TCRdb stores just in-frame clones and leaves some out. The sample contains 250,000 or so clones, about 81% of which appear only once. Sequences were obtained from PBMCs. Receptors originate from a woman aged 60 to 75 in good health and CMV-seropositive.

The chain joins TRBV9 to TRBJ2-3, with TRBD2 matching over 10 bases. The CDR3 runs 17 residues. The V segment lost 1 base and the J segment 4 bases; nucleotides outside the gene matches: 9. Germline lookup yields CDR1 SGDLS and CDR2 YYNGEE. The CDR3 loop is CASSVTSGNSFADTQYF. CDR3 nucleotide sequence: TGTGCCAGCAGCGTAACTAGCGGGAACTCTTTCGCAGATACGCAGTATTTT.

The J gene is TRBJ1-1, the V gene TRBV9; D is undetermined. The length of the CDR3 is 13 residues. V was pared by 3 bases and J by 1 base, with 7 bases between. CDR1 and CDR2 (germline): SGDLS, YYNGEE. CDR3 protein: CASSATGNTEAFF. In nucleotides, the CDR3 is TGTGCCAGCAGCGCCACCGGGAACACTGAAGCTTTCTTT.

As concerns this clone: Other DNA sequences in the same sample also yield this CDR3. This chain connects TRBV28 to TRBJ2-1; possible D gene TRBD2, 7 bases. The length of the CDR3 is 16 residues. Trimming pared 6 bases from V and 3 bases from J, leaving 18 bases between. In germline, CDR1 is MDHEN, CDR2 SYDVKM. CDR3 protein: CASSGGLADFYNEQFF. The CDR3 nucleotides read TGTGCCAGCAGCGGGGGGCTAGCGGATTTCTACAATGAGCAGTTCTTC.

This sequence joins TRBV11-3 and TRBJ2-1, with TRBD2 matching 12 bases. V was clipped by 5 bases and J by 6 bases; unmatched bases: 5. The germline V gene encodes CDR1 SGHNT and CDR2 YENEEA. The CDR3 contains 15 residues. This CDR3 reads CASSPSSGRANEQFF. The CDR3 DNA sequence: TGTGCCAGCAGCCCCTCTAGCGGGAGGGCCAATGAGCAGTTCTTC.

The gene calls are TRBV28 and TRBJ1-1, with 10 bases lining up with TRBD1. This CDR3 region has 13 residues. The germline CDR1 and CDR2 sequences are MDHEN and SYDVKM. The trim removed 6 bases at V and 7 bases at J, leaving 5 bases unmatched. The CDR3 reads CASRTTGGGEAFF. The CDR3 coding sequence is TGTGCCAGCAGAACGACAGGGGGCGGTGAAGCTTTCTTT.

This clone was seen a single time. This sequence joins TRBV21-1 and TRBJ2-1; the DNA was not compared with TRBD2, the D call given in the table. TRBV21-1 is an annotated pseudogene. The CDR3 covers 14 residues. The CDR3 sequence is CASKRRISHNEQFF. The DNA of the CDR3 is TGTGCCAGCAAACGGAGGATATCCCACAATGAGCAGTTCTTC.

The gene calls are TRBV27 and TRBJ1-1, with unresolved D. Germline values: CDR1 MNHEY, CDR2 SMNVEV (reference sequence). Trimming took 2 bases from V and 1 from J, leaving 8 bases between them. The CDR3 is made up of 14 amino acids. The CDR3 DNA sequence: TGTGCCAGCAGTTTAAGGCAGGCGAACACTGAAGCTTTCTTT. Its protein product is CASSLRQANTEAFF.

This sequence joins TRBV5-1 and TRBJ2-2; 10 positions match TRBD1. V dropped 6 bases and J dropped 6; count of bases not matched to a gene: 5. Germline V gene sequence: CDR1 SGHRS, CDR2 YFSETQ. The CDR3 loop spans 14 amino acids. CDR3 region: CASKGDRGPGELFF. The CDR3 DNA is TGCGCCAGCAAGGGGGACAGGGGACCCGGGGAGCTGTTTTTT.